This T cell receptor (beta chain) was identified during a study of T cells in Graves' hyperthyroidism and ophthalmopathy. Background on the study: Blood was drawn when the patient was first diagnosed and still untreated.

RNA transcripts gave rise to amplified TCR beta CDR3 regions. HTBI primers were used for first-round RT-PCR of the TCR CDR3. TCRdb used MiXCR to reprocess the multiplex PCR reads, holding one entry per CDR3 protein. Among fewer than 200,000 distinct CDR3 sequences listed, about 9.4% were seen once. V dropped 6 bases and J dropped 5; count of bases not matched to a gene: 7. Germline V CDR1 and CDR2: SNHLY, FYNNEI. The CDR3 is 14 residues long. This clonotype was seen a handful of times. The antigen remains undetermined. Overall study results and limits: Most clonotypes that expanded in the thyroid above 0.001 also showed up in blood. Ophthalmopathy was identified by the model a median about six months ahead of onset.

Pregnant or lactating patients were excluded, as were those with uncontrolled infection or other autoimmune disease. The origin of this receptor is a woman under 30 with Graves' hyperthyroidism that later progressed to Graves' ophthalmopathy. The chain is built from TRBV2 and TRBJ2-4; 7 nucleotides align to TRBD1. What was sequenced was blood. DNA of the CDR3: TGTGCCAGCAGCAACATTCAGGGGGAAAACATTCAGTACTTC. Amino acids: CASSNIQGENIQYF.